One and the same sample provided the 10 T cell receptor beta chains below, sequenced in a study of blood T cell repertoires in COVID-19. Here immunoSEQ multiplex PCR was the method, and the copy in TCRdb shows in-frame clones only, minus some. The sample lists about 310,000 clones, around 86% occurring once. Sequenced sample: peripheral blood. The receptors shown here come from a man aged 45-65 years with active or convalescent COVID-19.

As to this clone: Other nucleotide sequences in the sample specify the same CDR3. V usage is TRBV6-5 and J usage is TRBJ2-7, with TRBD1 identical over 7 bases. The germline V gene has CDR1 MNHEY and CDR2 SVGAGI. This CDR3 contains 13 residues. Trimming at V came to 5 bases and at J to 3 bases, leaving 4 bases not matched to a gene. CDR3 protein: CASSLTGYYEQYF. The CDR3, as DNA: TGTGCCAGCAGTCTGACAGGGTACTACGAGCAGTACTTC.

This clone was detected only once. The chain couples TRBV6-6 to TRBJ1-1; no firm D call. Trimming cost V 2 bases and J 3 bases, with 10 bases left between them. The CDR3 runs 14 residues. CDR1 and CDR2 (germline): MNHNY, SVGAGI (reference sequence). As DNA, the CDR3 is TGTGCCAGCAGTTACCAAGAGGAGGACACTGAAGCTTTCTTT. Amino acids: CASSYQEEDTEAFF.

The J gene is TRBJ2-5, the V gene TRBV19, with TRBD1 matching over 7 bases. The CDR3 runs to 14 residues. CDR1 and CDR2 (germline): LNHDA, SQIVND (reference sequence). V gave up 2 bases and J gave up 1 base; unmatched junction bases: 1. The CDR3 nucleotides are TGTGCCAGTAGTATAACAGGGGTCCAAGAGACCCAGTACTTC. It is translated as CASSITGVQETQYF.

The chain combines TRBV5-1 with TRBJ1-5; no definite D call. The V gene lost 4 bases and the J gene lost 5 bases, with 16 bases spanning the gap. Germline V gene data show CDR1 as SGHRS and CDR2 as YFSETQ. The CDR3 runs 15 residues. DNA for the CDR3: TGCGCCAGCAGCCCTCTCGGGGAGCTATATCAGCCCCAGCATTTT. This gives the protein CASSPLGELYQPQHF.

V and J are TRBV2 and TRBJ1-1; D perhaps matches TRBD1 (5 bases). V was trimmed by 8 bases and J by 7 bases, leaving 26 bases between them. Germline V gene data show CDR1 as SNHLY and CDR2 as FYNNEI. This CDR3 has 16 amino acids. The DNA for the CDR3 is TGTGCCAGCTCTAACGCCCAGGGAGGGCTTCGGGTTGAAGCTTTCTTT. Amino acids: CASSNAQGGLRVEAFF.

The chain joins TRBV5-4 to TRBJ1-1, with D possibly TRBD1 on 5 matching bases. Trimming left V 0 bases short and J 1 base short, with 7 bases between. The germline V gene has CDR1 SGHNT and CDR2 YYREEE (reference sequence). There are 14 residues in the CDR3. For the CDR3, the DNA is TGTGCCAGCAGCTTGGACAGGACGAACACTGAAGCTTTCTTT. Translated: CASSLDRTNTEAFF.

With respect to this clone: Within the sample, other DNA sequences also encode this same CDR3. The gene calls are TRBV3-1 (or the pseudogene TRBV3-2) and TRBJ1-1; D is ambiguous. Germline V CDR1 and CDR2: LGHDT, YNNKEL (reference sequence). V was cut by 1 base and J by 1 base, with 7 bases left in between. The CDR3 spans 14 residues. In DNA, the CDR3 is TGTGCCAGCAGCCAAGCAGGTGGGAACACTGAAGCTTTCTTT. Translated: CASSQAGGNTEAFF.

This clone has only a few counts. V gene TRBV28 combines with J gene TRBJ2-7, with D tentatively TRBD2 (6 bases). The V gene's germline CDR1 is MDHEN and CDR2 SYDVKM. CDR3 length: 12 amino acids. V was pared by 8 bases and J by 6 bases, with 14 bases between. The CDR3 loop is CASSLPGVEQYF. The CDR3 DNA is TGTGCCAGCTCACTGCCGGGGGTCGAGCAGTACTTC.

The chain recombines TRBV6-2 or TRBV6-3 with TRBJ1-5; tentatively, D is TRBD1 (6 bases). Germline CDR1 reads MNHEY; CDR2 reads SVGEGT. The ends were cut back, 2 bases at V and 2 bases at J, with 16 bases in the middle. This CDR3 has 17 residues. CDR3 bases: TGTGCCAGCAGTTACGGGCCTGCGGGGGCGGGCAATCAGCCCCAGCATTTT. This sequence encodes CASSYGPAGAGNQPQHF.

The V call is TRBV5-1, the J call TRBJ1-6; no definite D call. The germline V and J ends were trimmed by 1 base and 8 bases, with 10 bases remaining between them. The length of the CDR3 is 14 residues. Looked up from germline, CDR1 is SGHRS and CDR2 is YFSETQ. CDR3 residues: CASSLSDTDSPLHF. CDR3 nucleotide sequence: TGCGCCAGCAGCTTGTCTGACACAGATTCACCCCTCCACTTT.